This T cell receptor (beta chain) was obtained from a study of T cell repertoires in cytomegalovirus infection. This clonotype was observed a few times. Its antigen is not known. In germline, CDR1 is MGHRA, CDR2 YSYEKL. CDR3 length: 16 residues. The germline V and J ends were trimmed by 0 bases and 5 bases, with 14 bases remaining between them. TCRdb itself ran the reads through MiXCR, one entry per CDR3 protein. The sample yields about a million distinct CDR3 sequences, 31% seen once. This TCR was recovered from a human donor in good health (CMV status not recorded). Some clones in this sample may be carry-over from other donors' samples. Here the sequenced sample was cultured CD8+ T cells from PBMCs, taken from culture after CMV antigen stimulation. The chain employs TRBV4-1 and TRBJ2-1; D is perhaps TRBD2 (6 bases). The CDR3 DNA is TGCGCCAGCAGCCAAGATGGGCTAGCGAACGACAATGAGCAGTTCTTC. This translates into CASSQDGLANDNEQFF.